This T cell receptor beta chain was sequenced for a study of control samples from healthy donors and cancer patients. The data were produced by immunoSEQ multiplex PCR, yet TCRdb's version contains in-frame clones alone and is incomplete. The data show 85,000 to 95,000 clones, almost 85% seen once. The CDR3 covers 14 residues. V was trimmed by 5 bases and J by 7 bases, leaving 15 bases between them. Germline V gene data show CDR1 as LNHDA and CDR2 as SQIVND (reference sequence). There are a few counts of this clone. The sequence was collected from a woman aged 55-70 years in good health. The sample consisted of blood. This chain connects TRBV19 to TRBJ1-5; D gene uncertain. CDR3 in amino acids: CASSPLLPGQPQHF. In DNA, the CDR3 is TGTGCCAGTAGTCCACTCCTTCCGGGCCAGCCCCAGCATTTT.